Sequencing of this TCR beta chain was carried out in a study of blood T cell repertoires in COVID-19 (dated by TCRdb to 2018 to 2021). For the study in its entirety: The collaborator samples originated in the United States, Italy and Spain and spanned the acute and convalescent phases of COVID-19. Where HLA class I and class II types were available, the types were taken from metadata supplied by the sample provider, not from assay-based typing. Subjects who had been exposed to COVID-19, were actively infected with it, or had recovered from it provided the deeply sampled blood TCRbeta repertoires that made up the dataset. The repertoires were released in a freely available public database meant as a resource for research on the immune response to SARS-CoV-2. Samples were obtained from the ongoing ImmuneRACE study (first 160 participants) and from some 1,300 subjects provided by 6 global collaborators. Nearly every sample came with metadata listing a de-identified subject ID, COVID-19 status, age in years and sex. The material from the prospective study consisted of cDNA or gDNA derived from T cells, B-cell-depleted T cells, or PBMCs. Study-wide findings and limitations: How much clinical and demographic metadata was included differed by source and by participant, and the metadata was provided uncurated.

In regard to this clone: Its antigen remains undetermined. No base-level quality is on record; no much larger clone is a single base apart.

TCRbeta CDR3 regions were amplified from genomic DNA by means of the immunoSEQ Assay, a bias-controlled multiplex PCR. Per the authors' processing: Nucleated cell counts per sample were estimated from amplification of reference gene primers within the assay. Sequence reads were collapsed and filtered to measure the absolute abundance of every unique TCRbeta CDR3 rearrangement. For each sample, productive Simpson clonality was calculated as the square root of Simpson's diversity index across productive rearrangements. TCRdb's version of the immuneACCESS table is confined to in-frame rearrangements and falls short of the full clone set. An unresolved V gene accounts for under half of the shortfall where checked; the remainder is of unknown origin. From that table come the V and J calls and clone size; the DNA was used to work out D and trimming. A total of over 80,000 clones appear in this sample, around 87% of them only once. The biggest ten clones account for less than 20% of the sample.

Whole blood was collected in K2EDTA tubes by collaborating institutions according to the institutions' own protocols. For TCRbeta analysis, collaborators shipped samples in one of three forms: frozen whole blood, isolated PBMCs, or DNA extracted from either of those sample types. The source of this sequence is a human donor in a cohort sampled during active COVID-19. The sample consisted of peripheral blood.

The DNA sequence follows: TGTGCCAGCAGCCCTGACAGGTTCGGGGGGCAAGAGACCCAGTACTTC. This translates into CASSPDRFGGQETQYF. The sequence joins TRBV2 to TRBJ2-5; the D region possibly corresponds to TRBD2 (7 bases align). The germline V gene supplies CDR1 SNHLY and CDR2 FYNNEI. Measured from the cysteine to the phenylalanine, the CDR3 is 16 residues long. The entry retains the CDR3 DNA only, 48 bases that are in frame from base 1. Between the V and J ends, shortened by 6 bases and 2 bases respectively, the junction contains 19 bases.